This T cell receptor beta chain was sequenced for a study of cytomegalovirus exposure and HLA in healthy donors. General study results and limits: Several of the most significant clusters were apparently associated with common viral pathogens in a later analysis. A highly shared variant cluster was judged a likely technical artifact.

Amplification used 60 Vbeta primers and 13 Jbeta primers. TCRdb keeps only in-frame clones here, not all; method: immunoSEQ multiplex PCR. This table holds 150,000 to 200,000 clones, 70% to 80% found once. To note about this clone: Antigen: not known.

The germline V and J ends were trimmed by 11 bases and 0 bases, with 20 bases remaining between them. Germline V gene data show CDR1 as MDHEN and CDR2 as SYDVKM. The CDR3 totals 16 residues. The sequencing input was PBMCs. This TCR was recovered from a woman aged 30 to 39 in good health and CMV-seropositive. The rearrangement joins TRBV28 to TRBJ1-3, with D possibly matching TRBD1 (6 bases). This CDR3 is CAAALTGYRSGNTIYF. The CDR3 coding sequence is TGTGCCGCGGCTCTCACAGGGTACCGCTCTGGAAACACCATATATTTT.